These T cell receptor beta chains were read from a single sample in a study of OX40 agonist ivuxolimab in advanced cancers. Using immunoSEQ multiplex PCR, the repertoire was profiled, and TCRdb retains in-frame clones only, with some absent. The sample includes tens of thousands of clones, around nine tenths seen only once; the top ten take 4% to 5.5%. The sample consisted of CD4+ or CD8+ T cells sorted from blood, taken in a trial of the OX40 agonist ivuxolimab. Receptors originate from an adult with an advanced solid tumor such as melanoma, head and neck, liver or kidney cancer. Each CDR3 is given with its conserved first and last residue.

cdr3_aa j_call v_call
CASSEWDLLQTQYF TRBJ2-5 TRBV25-1
CASSVTGEYQETQYF TRBJ2-5 TRBV9
CASRSGTSGYNEQFF TRBJ2-1 TRBV6-5
CASSTTITSLGEQYF TRBJ2-7 TRBV19
CASSQEATPGREYTEAFF TRBJ1-1 TRBV4-3
CASSRATSGYEQYF TRBJ2-7 TRBV18
CAWSDSVNQPQHF TRBJ1-5 TRBV30
CASSPDRVPEAFF TRBJ1-1 TRBV11-1
CASSSERYNEQFF TRBJ2-1 TRBV2
CASSAYSSYEQYF TRBJ2-7 TRBV2
CASSLVGTENTGELFF TRBJ2-2 TRBV13
CAWSPGVTTNEKLFF TRBJ1-4 TRBV30
CASSTGNSYNEQFF TRBJ2-1 TRBV5-1
CATRAPGGPAYNEQFF TRBJ2-1 TRBV15
CASSSLGYGETQYF TRBJ2-5 TRBV11-2
CASSDRGGRGYEQYF TRBJ2-7 TRBV25-1
CASSLESGAFRAYEQYF TRBJ2-7 TRBV5-1
CASSLEGGSTEAFF TRBJ1-1 TRBV11-3
CASSVRDRGPLYGYTF TRBJ1-2 TRBV6-1
CASSRTYSNQPQHF TRBJ1-5 TRBV6-5
CASIPDGGSYEQYF TRBJ2-7 TRBV10-2
CASSLGAGANVLTF TRBJ2-6 TRBV7-9
CASSSQGYSGELFF TRBJ2-2 TRBV5-1
CASSRTHNTEAFF TRBJ1-1 TRBV5-6
CASSLASGRALEQFF TRBJ2-1 TRBV7-9
CASSNRQGPEQYF TRBJ2-7 TRBV9
CASRKTTGSCEQYF TRBJ2-7 TRBV2
CASNPTGGSGAKNIQYF TRBJ2-4 TRBV5-1
CASSQVGGYNEQFF TRBJ2-1 TRBV14
CASNQGSTHSYTF TRBJ1-2 TRBV7-2
CASSLGLRGTGELFF TRBJ2-2 TRBV11-2
CASSLGRLAGVETQYF TRBJ2-5 TRBV11-2
CAGGKNRGNEKLFF TRBJ1-4 TRBV19
CSASWGGEQYF TRBJ2-7 TRBV29-1
CASSWDGSNQPQHF TRBJ1-5 TRBV5-1
CASSSQGRRETQYF TRBJ2-5 TRBV5-4
CASSGQGAYEQYF TRBJ2-7 TRBV18
CASSVERVNTGELFF TRBJ2-2 TRBV6-1
CTSSQDAPVQREGPDYEQYF TRBJ2-7 TRBV1
CASDRLDRGYEQYF TRBJ2-7 TRBV5-8
CASSLQLAGAYEQYF NA TRBV28
CASTSYDSNYGYTF TRBJ1-2 TRBV5-6
CASRTGDSSYEQYF TRBJ2-7 TRBV19
CASNHRAQETQYF TRBJ2-5 TRBV19
CASSRTSGSGYTQYF TRBJ2-3 TRBV6-5
CASSLGRSSYNEQFF TRBJ2-1 TRBV28
CASSQQSGVYEQYF TRBJ2-7 TRBV4-1
CASSFVDSGKSPLHF TRBJ1-6 TRBV28
CASSLRDTEAFF TRBJ1-1 TRBV28
CASSLGPLSTGELFF TRBJ2-2 TRBV7-7
CASSFGGATNEKLFF TRBJ1-4 TRBV27
CASKGGITGTGGYEQFF TRBJ2-1 TRBV5-1
CASNSGTSGNTIYF TRBJ1-3 TRBV19
CASSVGGYSDEQYF TRBJ2-7 TRBV9
CASKGDWPTEETQYF TRBJ2-5 TRBV19
CASSARQAGELFF TRBJ2-2 TRBV6-4
CASSALRSGRDTGELFF TRBJ2-2 TRBV7-3
CASSFFSGSRGNEQFF TRBJ2-1 TRBV7-3
CASSQASGGWYGYTF TRBJ1-2 TRBV4-3